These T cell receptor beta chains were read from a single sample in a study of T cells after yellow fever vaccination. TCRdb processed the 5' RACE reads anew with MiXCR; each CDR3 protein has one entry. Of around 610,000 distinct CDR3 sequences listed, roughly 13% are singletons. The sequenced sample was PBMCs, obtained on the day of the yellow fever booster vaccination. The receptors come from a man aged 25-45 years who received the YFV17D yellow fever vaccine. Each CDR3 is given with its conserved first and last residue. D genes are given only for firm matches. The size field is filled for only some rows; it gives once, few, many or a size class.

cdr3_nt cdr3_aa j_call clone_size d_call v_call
TGCAGTGCTAACGGACGGGACTACGAGCAGTACTTC CSANGRDYEQYF TRBJ2-7 few NA TRBV20-1
TGTGCCAGCAGCTCCGGTAGCCTCGGGACAGGGCCTACATCCACCTTC CASSSGSLGTGPTSTF TRBJ1-2 few TRBD1 TRBV5-5
TGTGCCAGCAGCCAAGCCACCGGGACAGGGGCTTGGGAGCAGTTCTTC CASSQATGTGAWEQFF TRBJ2-1 NA TRBD1 TRBV3-1
TGCAGTGCCCCGGACAGCGGAGGGGGACGGGAGAAAGCGGGGGGTTCCTACAATGAGCAGTTCTTC CSAPDSGGGREKAGGSYNEQFF TRBJ2-1 NA TRBD2 TRBV20-1
TGTGCCAGCAGATCCGGGACAGGGGGATACAATGAGCAGTTCTTC CASRSGTGGYNEQFF TRBJ2-1 NA TRBD1 TRBV6-2/TRBV6-3
TGCGCCAGCAGCTTGCTTCCTAGCGGGAGTGGGAATGAGCAGTTCTTC CASSLLPSGSGNEQFF TRBJ2-1 few TRBD2 TRBV5-1
TGCTGTGCTAGAAGGGGGGGACAGAAAAGCACCGGGGAGCTGTTTTTT CCARRGGQKSTGELFF TRBJ2-2 once NA TRBV20-1
TGTGCCAGCTTCAGGGTTGGAGGCACTGAAGCTTTCTTT CASFRVGGTEAFF TRBJ1-1 NA NA TRBV6-6
TGTGCCAGCACCCGGGACAGGGGGCCTGATACGCAGTATTTT CASTRDRGPDTQYF TRBJ2-3 few TRBD1 TRBV12-3/TRBV12-4
TGCGCCAGCAGCCTCGGGCAGGGATTGGGCACTGAAGCTTTCTTT CASSLGQGLGTEAFF TRBJ1-1 NA NA TRBV5-1
TGCGCCAGCAGCGGCGGGACTAGCGGGTGGGGAACAGATACGCAGTATTTT CASSGGTSGWGTDTQYF TRBJ2-3 NA TRBD2 TRBV5-1
TGTGCCAGCAGCTTAGAACCACCTGGAAACACCATATATTTT CASSLEPPGNTIYF TRBJ1-3 few NA TRBV7-2
TGTGCCAGCACCGAACGACTAGCGGGAGTCACAGATACGCAGTATTTT CASTERLAGVTDTQYF TRBJ2-3 NA TRBD2 TRBV7-6
TGCAGCGTTGAAGTAGGCCTTAATCAGCCCCAGCATTTT CSVEVGLNQPQHF TRBJ1-5 many NA TRBV29-1
TGTGCCAGTAGTCTTCAAGTAGACAGACTCTACAATGAGCAGTTCTTC CASSLQVDRLYNEQFF TRBJ2-1 NA NA TRBV19
TGCGCCAGCAGCCAGGACCCCCGGGGCACAGATACGCAGTATTTT CASSQDPRGTDTQYF TRBJ2-3 few NA TRBV4-3
TGTGCCAGCAGTTACCCTCGGGGGGACCCCTCCTACGAGCAGTACTTC CASSYPRGDPSYEQYF TRBJ2-7 NA TRBD2 TRBV6-2/TRBV6-3
TGCGGGGGACAGAACTATGGCTACACCTTC CGGQNYGYTF TRBJ1-2 NA TRBD1 TRBV20-1
TGTGCCAGCAGCCCAGTTGAGCGGGAGGTATTTGAGCAGTTCTTC CASSPVEREVFEQFF TRBJ2-1 NA TRBD2 TRBV7-9
TGTGCCATCAGTGAGAGGGGGTTTCCCAATGAGCAGTTCTTC CAISERGFPNEQFF TRBJ2-1 few NA TRBV10-3
TGTGCCAGCAAGAACCCTCCCGGACACTACGAGCAGTACTTC CASKNPPGHYEQYF TRBJ2-7 few NA TRBV28
TGCGCCAGCAGCTACGACTGGACAGGGGTCGGGTCAAATGAGCAGTTCTTC CASSYDWTGVGSNEQFF TRBJ2-1 NA TRBD1 TRBV5-1
TGTGCCAGCAGCGTTGCGGAGGGGTCCACAGATACGCAGTATTTT CASSVAEGSTDTQYF TRBJ2-3 NA NA TRBV9
TGTGCCAGCAGTTACGGGAGGGTTTCCTACAATGAGCAGTTCTTC CASSYGRVSYNEQFF TRBJ2-1 few TRBD2 TRBV6-2/TRBV6-3
TGTGCCAGCAGCCAAGCGTCCCCGGAGGTCTACAATGAGCAGTTCTTC CASSQASPEVYNEQFF TRBJ2-1 NA NA TRBV4-2
TGTGCCAGCAGCTCTAGGGTAGCGGGAGGGCCGATACAAGAGACCCAGTACTTC CASSSRVAGGPIQETQYF TRBJ2-5 few TRBD2 TRBV11-2
TGCAGTGCTAGCCCGAGGGCGCTCTACGAGCAGTACTTC CSASPRALYEQYF TRBJ2-7 NA NA TRBV20-1
TGTGCCTGGGGGACGGGAAGCTTGAACATTCAGTACTTC CAWGTGSLNIQYF TRBJ2-4 few NA TRBV30
TGTGCCAGCAGCTTAGGCGGGGGCTGGGATTCACCCCTCCACTTT CASSLGGGWDSPLHF TRBJ1-6 NA NA TRBV5-5
TGTGCCAGCAGCCTGCCAGGGGGGACTAACTATGGCTACACCTTC CASSLPGGTNYGYTF TRBJ1-2 NA TRBD1 TRBV5-6
TGTGCCAGCAGCCATTGGCTCGCGAACACCGGGGAGCTGTTTTTT CASSHWLANTGELFF TRBJ2-2 NA NA TRBV3-1
TGTGCCAGCAGTGAACAGGGGATCTACTATGGCTACACCTTC CASSEQGIYYGYTF TRBJ1-2 NA NA TRBV25-1
TGTGCCAGCAGGCCCCATAGGGGGCGGGGGGTTGTCACCGGGGAGCTGTTTTTT CASRPHRGRGVVTGELFF TRBJ2-2 NA NA TRBV6-1
TGTGCCAGCAGCTATCGGGGGCAGAGACCGGAGTTCTTC CASSYRGQRPEFF TRBJ2-1 few NA TRBV7-9
TGTGCCAGCAGCTTCCCTGCCGCCGGGGAGCTGTTTTTT CASSFPAAGELFF TRBJ2-2 few NA TRBV5-4
TGTGCCAGCAGCCCGCTCCAGCGGGCTGGCTATGGCTACACCTTC CASSPLQRAGYGYTF TRBJ1-2 NA NA TRBV7-6
TGTGCCAGCAGGCGGGACCTAAGCTCTGGAAACACCATATATTTT CASRRDLSSGNTIYF TRBJ1-3 NA NA TRBV27
TGTGCCATCAGTGGAGAGAGGGGGGACGAGCAGTACTTC CAISGERGDEQYF TRBJ2-7 NA NA TRBV10-3
TGTGCCAGCAGCTTAGTAGGGGGTTCGATAGGGGGATCGCAGTTCTTC CASSLVGGSIGGSQFF TRBJ2-1 few NA TRBV7-2
TGTGCCAGCAGCGCCGGGGGGCTAGCGCTCGATGAGCAGTTCTTC CASSAGGLALDEQFF TRBJ2-1 few NA TRBV13
TGTGCCAGCTGCCCGGACTTGCGGGAGGCTCCCTCCTACGAGCAGTACTTC CASCPDLREAPSYEQYF TRBJ2-7 NA TRBD2 TRBV11-3
TGTGCCAGCTCACCACAAAGCGTCCCTAGCACAGATACGCAGTATTTT CASSPQSVPSTDTQYF TRBJ2-3 NA NA TRBV18
TGCAGTGCTGAAGGGGACCGCGGACCAGATACGCAGTATTTT CSAEGDRGPDTQYF TRBJ2-3 NA NA TRBV20-1
TGTGCCAGCAGTTTCAATGGCTACACCTTC CASSFNGYTF TRBJ1-2 few NA TRBV28
TGTGCCAGCAGTGAATATTTCTCCCCCGAGACCGGGGAGCTGTTTTTT CASSEYFSPETGELFF TRBJ2-2 few NA TRBV25-1
TGTGCCAGCAGGCAGACACGAGGGTTGGAAAAACTGTTTTTT CASRQTRGLEKLFF TRBJ1-4 many NA TRBV12-3/TRBV12-4
TGTGCCAGCAGTTACTCCGCCCCCCTGATGGGAGAGACCCAGTACTTC CASSYSAPLMGETQYF TRBJ2-5 few NA TRBV6-2/TRBV6-3
TGTGCCTGGAGGTTTCACTACGAGCAGTACTTC CAWRFHYEQYF TRBJ2-7 few NA TRBV30
TGCGCCAGCAGCCCGGACAGGGAGAGGGACTACACCTTC CASSPDRERDYTF TRBJ1-2 NA TRBD1 TRBV5-1
TGCGCCAGCAGTCAATCCCGCATAGGGGACAATGAGCAGTTCTTC CASSQSRIGDNEQFF TRBJ2-1 few NA TRBV23-1
TGTGCCACCAGCTGGGGAGGGCCCCCAGATACGCAGTATTTT CATSWGGPPDTQYF TRBJ2-3 NA TRBD2 TRBV15
TGCGCCAGCAGCCCAGTAGCGGGACAAATCACAGATACGCAGTATTTT CASSPVAGQITDTQYF TRBJ2-3 NA TRBD2 TRBV5-1
TGTGCCAGTAGGTCGTCTGAAAAACTGTTTTTT CASRSSEKLFF TRBJ1-4 few NA TRBV19